One sample yielded the 27 T cell receptor beta chains listed below, sequenced in a study of blood T cell repertoires in COVID-19. Data came from immunoSEQ multiplex PCR; TCRdb stores just in-frame clones and leaves some out. The data hold more than 95,000 clones, with roughly four fifths observed a single time. The sequenced sample was peripheral blood. The receptors were sampled from a man aged 60 to 69 with acute or convalescent COVID-19.

The gene calls are TRBV30 and TRBJ2-3; 10 bases are shared with TRBD1. The V segment lost 5 bases and the J segment 5 bases; nucleotides outside the gene matches: 7. Germline assignment: CDR1 GTSNPN and CDR2 SVGIG (reference sequence). The CDR3 sequence is 14 residues long. Written as DNA, the CDR3 is TGTGCCTGGGGTCGGACAGGGGGGCTAGATACGCAGTATTTT. This sequence encodes CAWGRTGGLDTQYF.

By proportion, this clone is medium-sized. The chain combines TRBV7-9 with TRBJ2-1; 7 nucleotides match TRBD1. CDR3 size: 16 residues. After removal of 5 bases from V and 3 bases from J, the junction contained 10 bases not matched to a gene. In germline, CDR1 is SEHNR, CDR2 FQNEAQ (reference sequence). The CDR3 region is CASSPSRGYGYNEQFF. The CDR3 DNA reads TGTGCCAGCAGCCCCAGCAGGGGGTACGGCTACAATGAGCAGTTCTTC.

This clone was counted a single time. The chain uses TRBV2 and TRBJ2-7; 9 bases match TRBD1. V lost 3 bases to trimming and J lost 0 bases; unmatched junction nucleotides: 3. In germline, CDR1 is SNHLY, CDR2 FYNNEI. The CDR3 runs 15 residues. The CDR3 sequence is CASSEQDRGSYEQYF. In DNA, the CDR3 is TGTGCCAGCAGTGAGCAGGACAGGGGCTCCTACGAGCAGTACTTC.

The rearrangement links TRBV11-2 to TRBJ2-3; unclear D gene. Looked up from germline, CDR1 is SGHAT and CDR2 is FQNNGV. The CDR3 loop spans 13 amino acids. V shed 5 bases and J shed 2 bases, with 8 bases lying between them. CDR3 sequence (DNA): TGTGCCAGCAGCCCCCTTTCCACAGATACGCAGTATTTT. This translates into CASSPLSTDTQYF.

The gene calls are TRBV18 and TRBJ1-1, with D possibly being TRBD1 (5 bases). Germline V gene data show CDR1 as KGHSH and CDR2 as LQKENI. Trimming cost V 2 bases and J 5 bases, with 15 bases left between them. The CDR3 length is 15 residues. CDR3 loop: CASSPVLRGGTEAFF. DNA for the CDR3: TGTGCCAGCTCACCAGTTTTGAGGGGAGGAACTGAAGCTTTCTTT. The complete variable domain, with remaining parts taken from reference TRBV18 and TRBJ1-1, reads NAGVMQNPRHLVRRRGQEARLRCSPMKGHSHVYWYRQLPEEGLKFMVYLQKENIIDESGMPKERFSAEFPKEGPSILRIQQVVRGDSAAYFCASSPVLRGGTEAFFGQGTRLTVV.

The chain carries TRBV7-3 and TRBJ1-1; D call uncertain. The ends were cut back, 3 bases at V and 6 bases at J, with 11 bases in the middle. Per germline, CDR1 SGHTA and CDR2 FQGTGA. This CDR3 spans 13 amino acids. The CDR3 loop is CASSLSGRAEAFF. Here the CDR3 DNA reads TGTGCCAGCAGCTTGAGCGGGAGGGCTGAAGCTTTCTTT.

This clone was seen only once. The gene calls are TRBV3-1 (or the pseudogene TRBV3-2) and TRBJ1-5; 7 bases fit TRBD1. Germline trimming cut 1 base from V and 6 bases from J; bases unmatched to any gene: 3. Germline V gene lookup returns CDR1 LGHDT and CDR2 YNNKEL (reference sequence). The CDR3 totals 14 residues. The CDR3 is CASSQGTGRQPQHF. The CDR3 nucleotides read TGTGCCAGCAGCCAAGGGACAGGTCGTCAGCCCCAGCATTTT.

This clone was seen just once. The J gene is TRBJ1-1, the V gene TRBV27, with TRBD1 as a possible D gene (6 bases). Germline V lookup: CDR1 MNHEY, CDR2 SMNVEV (reference sequence). The CDR3 has 15 residues. V lost 6 bases to trimming and J lost 8 bases, with 22 bases between them. CDR3 DNA: TGTGCCAGCAGCCCTTATACGACAGGACCGAGGGAAGCTTTCTTT. It translates to CASSPYTTGPREAFF.

This clone was seen a single time. The chain recombines TRBV5-1 with TRBJ2-7; 7 bases line up with TRBD1. The V segment lost 4 bases and the J segment 3 bases; nucleotides outside the gene matches: 7. The CDR3 is 14 residues long. The germline V gene encodes CDR1 SGHRS and CDR2 YFSETQ. The CDR3 loop reads CASSPRDRGYEQYF. The CDR3, as DNA: TGCGCCAGCAGCCCTAGGGACAGAGGCTACGAGCAGTACTTC.

The rearrangement links TRBV30 to TRBJ1-2; maybe TRBD1 (6 bases). This CDR3 is built from 12 residues. The V and J ends lost 4 bases and 4 bases respectively, with 10 bases between them. CDR1 is GTSNPN and CDR2 is SVGIG in the germline V gene (reference sequence). This CDR3 reads CAWNGGSYGYTF. The CDR3, as DNA: TGTGCCTGGAATGGGGGCAGCTATGGCTACACCTTC.

The V gene is TRBV10-3, the J gene TRBJ1-5; 7 positions agree with TRBD1. CDR1 is ENHRY, CDR2 SYGVKD, per germline. J was trimmed by 4 bases and V by 6 bases; bases with no gene match: 9. The CDR3 extends over 15 amino acids. Here the CDR3 reads CAISDRAGGNQPQHF. DNA for the CDR3: TGTGCCATCAGCGACAGGGCAGGGGGGAATCAGCCCCAGCATTTT.

The V and J genes are TRBV7-9 and TRBJ1-3; unclear D gene. The germline V and J ends were trimmed by 2 bases and 0 bases, with 5 bases remaining between them. Germline CDR1 SEHNR, CDR2 FQNEAQ (reference sequence). CDR3 length equals 14 residues. The CDR3 DNA follows: TGTGCCAGCAGCTTATCCTTCTCTGGAAACACCATATATTTT. Residues: CASSLSFSGNTIYF.

This rearrangement joins TRBV20-1 to TRBJ2-7; D may be TRBD2 (5 bases). Trimming removed 4 bases from V and 6 bases from J, with 10 bases in between. The CDR3 spans 11 residues. Germline CDR1 reads DFQATT; CDR2 reads SNEGSKA (reference sequence). DNA of the CDR3: TGCAGTGCTACACTAGGGAGCGAGCAGTACTTC. It codes for CSATLGSEQYF.

The J gene is TRBJ2-3, the V gene TRBV18; D ambiguous. Germline values: CDR1 KGHSH, CDR2 LQKENI. V was trimmed by 0 bases and J by 4 bases, leaving 5 bases between them. This CDR3 spans 13 amino acids. CDR3 amino acids: CASSPPGSDTQYF. The CDR3 bases are TGTGCCAGCTCACCACCCGGGTCAGATACGCAGTATTTT.

This sequence joins TRBV5-1 and TRBJ2-4; TRBD1 matches at 8 bases. Germline loops: CDR1 SGHRS, CDR2 YFSETQ. The CDR3 has 15 amino acids. The V segment lost 4 bases and the J segment 3 bases; nucleotides outside the gene matches: 6. The CDR3 spells CASSRTGQDKNIQYF. DNA for the CDR3: TGCGCCAGCAGCCGGACAGGGCAGGACAAAAACATTCAGTACTTC.

The CDR3 reads CASMDVQGAGTDTQYF. CDR3 coding DNA: TGTGCCAGCATGGATGTACAGGGGGCTGGCACAGATACGCAGTATTTT. The chain uses TRBV2 and TRBJ2-3, with 9 bases identical to TRBD1. The V and J ends lost 7 bases and 1 base, in that order; junction bases with no gene match: 9. Germline V gene data show CDR1 as SNHLY and CDR2 as FYNNEI. The CDR3 is made up of 16 amino acids.

The chain employs TRBV6-2 or TRBV6-3 and TRBJ1-1; TRBD1 matches at 8 bases. Germline CDR1 reads MNHEY; CDR2 reads SVGEGT. The CDR3 sequence is 14 residues long. With V trimmed by 4 bases and J by 3 bases, 4 bases remained unmatched. As DNA, the CDR3 is TGTGCCAGCAGTTCCCAGGGGGCGGACACTGAAGCTTTCTTT. It encodes CASSSQGADTEAFF.

The chain's CDR3 is CASSLVGDRGWEKLFF. The CDR3 DNA sequence: TGTGCCAGCAGTTTAGTTGGAGACAGGGGTTGGGAAAAACTGTTTTTT. The J gene is TRBJ1-4, the V gene TRBV28; 8 bases match TRBD1. CDR1 and CDR2 from the germline V gene are MDHEN and SYDVKM. The CDR3 contains 16 residues. The V and J ends lost 2 bases and 8 bases, in that order; junction bases with no gene match: 10.

The chain uses TRBV5-1 and TRBJ2-7; a weak D match, TRBD2 (6 bases). V lost 4 bases and J lost 5, with 16 bases in between. This CDR3 spans 14 amino acids. In germline, CDR1 is SGHRS, CDR2 YFSETQ. CDR3: CASSPAGRRDEQYF. The CDR3 DNA reads as TGCGCCAGCAGCCCCGCCGGAAGGAGGGACGAGCAGTACTTC.

Notes on this clone: Other nucleotide sequences in the sample specify the same CDR3. The chain uses TRBV7-2 and TRBJ2-5; the match to TRBD2 covers 12 bases. Germline CDR1 is SGHTA and CDR2 is FQGNSA. Trimming at V came to 2 bases and at J to 5 bases, leaving 3 bases not matched to a gene. CDR3 size: 15 residues. In DNA form, the CDR3 reads TGTGCCAGCAGCTTACCGACTAGCGGGAGCGAGACCCAGTACTTC. It is translated as CASSLPTSGSETQYF.

The chain combines TRBV20-1 with TRBJ1-2; D may be TRBD1 (5 bases). The germline CDR1 and CDR2 sequences are DFQATT and SNEGSKA (reference sequence). The CDR3 runs 14 residues. Trimming took off 3 bases at V and 4 bases at J, with 15 bases between the two ends. In DNA form, the CDR3 reads TGCAGTGCTAGTCCTCGGACAAGGGGCTATGGCTACACCTTC. Encoded protein: CSASPRTRGYGYTF.

V gene TRBV24-1 combines with J gene TRBJ2-1; D gene uncertain. The V and J ends lost 2 bases and 5 bases respectively, with 9 bases between them. This CDR3 is built from 14 residues. CDR1 KGHDR and CDR2 SFDVKD come from the germline V gene. In nucleotides, the CDR3 is TGTGCCACCAGTGATTCAACGCCTAACAATGAGCAGTTCTTC. It specifies CATSDSTPNNEQFF.

The V call is TRBV3-1 (or the pseudogene TRBV3-2), the J call TRBJ1-6; 9 nucleotides match TRBD1. Trimming removed 4 bases from V and 18 bases from J; junction bases left unmatched: 7. Germline CDR1 is LGHDT and CDR2 is YNNKEL (reference sequence). This CDR3 contains 12 residues. The CDR3 DNA reads as TGTGCCAGCAGCCTCCCACAGGGGGCCCACCACTTT. It encodes CASSLPQGAHHF.

The chain is built from TRBV11-2 and TRBJ2-1, with 11 bases lining up with TRBD2. CDR3 length equals 18 residues. CDR1 SGHAT and CDR2 FQNNGV come from the germline V gene. The J segment lost 0 bases and the V segment lost 5 bases, leaving 9 bases of the junction unmatched. Written as DNA, the CDR3 is TGTGCCAGCAGCCCAAGTAGCGGGAGGGCTAGCTCCTACAATGAGCAGTTCTTC. Translated, it gives CASSPSSGRASSYNEQFF.

This clone was seen just once. The chain couples TRBV29-1 to TRBJ2-5, with TRBD2 as a possible D gene (5 bases). V was pared by 0 bases and J by 4 bases, with 12 bases between. The CDR3 runs 14 residues. Germline-derived CDR1 and CDR2 are SQVTM and ANQGSEA. The CDR3 nucleotides read TGCAGCGTTGAAGACCCACTAGACCGAGAGACCCAGTACTTC. Its protein is CSVEDPLDRETQYF.

The chain employs TRBV6-4 and TRBJ1-2; TRBD1 aligns across 8 bases. This CDR3 region has 16 residues. Germline CDR1 is MRHNA and CDR2 is SNTAGT. The J segment lost 7 bases and the V segment lost 4 bases, leaving 14 bases of the junction unmatched. CDR3 nucleotide sequence: TGTGCCAGCAGTGCGTTTGGGACAGGATTAGCGGCTGGCTACACCTTC. Amino acids: CASSAFGTGLAAGYTF.

This clone was seen a few times. This chain uses TRBV29-1 with TRBJ1-4; D is possibly TRBD1 (6 bases). Germline lookup yields CDR1 SQVTM and CDR2 ANQGSEA. Trimming took 7 bases from V and 3 from J, leaving 18 bases between them. The CDR3 is 15 amino acids. The CDR3 DNA is TGCAGCGCAGGGGACTTGGACTCCTCTAATGAAAAACTGTTTTTT. Translation gives CSAGDLDSSNEKLFF.